A selection of T cell receptor beta chains follows, all from one sample in a study of T cell changes during pregnancy in multiple sclerosis. This table comes from immunoSEQ multiplex PCR, and its TCRdb copy is limited to in-frame clones, with some not included. The sample records more than 80,000 clones, 75% to 95% being singletons. This material consisted of peripheral blood, taken before pregnancy. These receptors originate from a female donor with multiple sclerosis, enrolled in a pregnancy study. CDR3s include the opening cysteine and the closing phenylalanine or tryptophan.

CDR3aa: CASSVGLSGNYGYTF; v_gene: TRBV9; j_gene: TRBJ1-2
CDR3aa: CASSWGEGHYNEQFF; v_gene: TRBV7-2; j_gene: TRBJ2-1
CDR3aa: CAWSGPRAFF; v_gene: TRBV30; j_gene: TRBJ1-1
CDR3aa: CASRGEGTEAFF; v_gene: TRBV5-3; j_gene: TRBJ1-1
CDR3aa: CASSPMAGFLNTEAFF; v_gene: TRBV18; j_gene: TRBJ1-1
CDR3aa: CAWLRVGYGYTF; v_gene: TRBV30; j_gene: TRBJ1-2
CDR3aa: CASSLLGGGDSPLHF; v_gene: TRBV7-9; j_gene: TRBJ1-6
CDR3aa: CASSPTGILGSYEQYF; v_gene: TRBV5-1; j_gene: TRBJ2-7
CDR3aa: CASSLGQGQGETQYF; v_gene: TRBV28; j_gene: TRBJ2-5
CDR3aa: CASSEGGFNYNSPLHF; v_gene: TRBV2; j_gene: TRBJ1-6
CDR3aa: CASSFGGAGDTQYF; v_gene: TRBV7-2; j_gene: TRBJ2-3
CDR3aa: CASSQVSSLAGSEQYF; v_gene: TRBV14; j_gene: TRBJ2-7
CDR3aa: CASSQGLAGGRAYYEQYF; v_gene: TRBV5-4; j_gene: TRBJ2-7
CDR3aa: CASVGEETQYF; v_gene: TRBV28; j_gene: TRBJ2-5
CDR3aa: CASSLDPRGSLYEQYF; v_gene: TRBV27; j_gene: TRBJ2-7
CDR3aa: CASSVTGTGVYNEQFF; v_gene: TRBV19; j_gene: TRBJ2-1
CDR3aa: CASSQTSAGGLNTEAFF; v_gene: TRBV4-1; j_gene: TRBJ1-1
CDR3aa: CASSPDSPNTEAFF; v_gene: TRBV9; j_gene: TRBJ1-1
CDR3aa: CASSLTGAGAYEQYF; v_gene: TRBV7-3; j_gene: TRBJ2-7
CDR3aa: CASSLRGGEGYTF; v_gene: TRBV5-5; j_gene: TRBJ1-2
CDR3aa: CASSPTGTVGTDTQYF; v_gene: TRBV18; j_gene: TRBJ2-3
CDR3aa: CASSSQTGPNEQFF; v_gene: TRBV5-1; j_gene: TRBJ2-1
CDR3aa: CSVAGQYGYTF; v_gene: TRBV29-1; j_gene: TRBJ1-2
CDR3aa: CASSVGGLGSYNEQFF; v_gene: TRBV9; j_gene: TRBJ2-1
CDR3aa: CASSPSPGIGQETQYF; v_gene: TRBV7-2; j_gene: TRBJ2-5
CDR3aa: CAWSREDALYTGELFF; v_gene: TRBV30; j_gene: TRBJ2-2
CDR3aa: CASSSLVNTEAFF; v_gene: TRBV27; j_gene: TRBJ1-1
CDR3aa: CASSLTASGLNEQFF; v_gene: TRBV7-3; j_gene: TRBJ2-1
CDR3aa: CASSSRQGNQPQHF; v_gene: TRBV27; j_gene: TRBJ1-5
CDR3aa: CAISESGFGEAEQFF; v_gene: TRBV10-3; j_gene: TRBJ2-1
CDR3aa: CASSLQGIVTGNTIYF; v_gene: TRBV5-1; j_gene: TRBJ1-3
CDR3aa: CAWSVFNPLGANEKLFF; v_gene: TRBV30; j_gene: TRBJ1-4
CDR3aa: CASSRGVGTDTQYF; v_gene: TRBV5-6; j_gene: TRBJ2-3
CDR3aa: CASSYTGGLMYNEQFF; v_gene: TRBV6-5; j_gene: TRBJ2-1
CDR3aa: CASSERTGGTEAFF; v_gene: TRBV2; j_gene: TRBJ1-1
CDR3aa: CASSLLAGGSSYEQYF; v_gene: TRBV27; j_gene: TRBJ2-7
CDR3aa: CASSYTESLSPLHF; v_gene: TRBV6-5; j_gene: TRBJ1-6
CDR3aa: CASSQDGQGAAGELFF; v_gene: TRBV4-3; j_gene: TRBJ2-2
CDR3aa: CASSTTSVGGTEAFF; v_gene: TRBV27; j_gene: TRBJ1-1
CDR3aa: CASSLSVGNTEAFF; v_gene: TRBV28; j_gene: TRBJ1-1
CDR3aa: CASSFEVMNTEAFF; v_gene: TRBV11-2; j_gene: TRBJ1-1
CDR3aa: CASSVEGGGGNTQYF; v_gene: TRBV9; j_gene: TRBJ2-3
CDR3aa: CASSQGQNTEAFF; v_gene: TRBV9; j_gene: TRBJ1-1
CDR3aa: CASSSTPRGMGNTIYF; v_gene: TRBV7-2; j_gene: TRBJ1-3
CDR3aa: CASSLGGIRNNEQFF; v_gene: TRBV11-3; j_gene: TRBJ2-1
CDR3aa: CASSLYKRGGSDTQYF; v_gene: TRBV7-2; j_gene: TRBJ2-3
CDR3aa: CASSFEGAAYNEQFF; v_gene: TRBV5-1; j_gene: TRBJ2-1
CDR3aa: CASSPGTYEETQYF; v_gene: TRBV7-9; j_gene: TRBJ2-5
CDR3aa: CASSEAGGGTGELFF; v_gene: TRBV9; j_gene: TRBJ2-2
CDR3aa: CASSSDRENGYTF; v_gene: TRBV7-9; j_gene: TRBJ1-2
CDR3aa: CAAGTEYEQYF; v_gene: TRBV2; j_gene: TRBJ2-7
CDR3aa: CASMGGESSYEQYF; v_gene: TRBV2; j_gene: TRBJ2-7